This T cell receptor beta chain was recovered during a study of early stage breast cancer tumors. Study-wide background: Most invasive tumors, about 75% of the 16, were ER+/PR+/HER2-. Overall study results and limits: Compared with adjacent normal breast tissue, tumors showed roughly 2.5-fold greater T cell density and higher clonality. Blood repertoires resembled normal breast more than tumor. Commonly generated sequences made up most enriched TCRB sequences shared between patients.

Generated by immunoSEQ multiplex PCR, the TCRdb table keeps only in-frame clones and is missing some. In the table there are almost 55,000 clones, over 80% of which are singletons. With regard to this clone: The antigen remains undetermined.

Trimming took off 3 bases at V and 2 bases at J, with 16 bases between the two ends. The CDR3 spans 16 residues. The germline CDR1 and CDR2 sequences are SGDLS and YYNGEE. The sequence was obtained from a person between 65 and 80 years old with breast cancer. Input material: blood. The chain has TRBV9 and TRBJ2-3; a weak D match, TRBD2 (6 bases). The CDR3 loop is CASSAFSGIYTDTQYF. The CDR3 nucleotides read TGTGCCAGCAGCGCTTTTAGCGGTATTTACACAGATACGCAGTATTTT.